The subject of this entry is one TCR beta chain. This record comes from a study of blood T cell repertoires in COVID-19. Across the whole study: The United States, Italy and Spain provided the acute and convalescent COVID-19 samples. PBMCs, B-cell-depleted T cells, or T cells provided the cDNA or gDNA that made up the material.

Patients of the Seattle cohort, enrolled during active infection, were followed longitudinally. TCRdb's table, derived via immunoSEQ multiplex PCR, lists solely in-frame clones and lacks some. Among over 200,000 clones, about 83% were seen once, and the ten largest hold over 0.95%. This CDR3 is 14 amino acids long. Trimming left V 1 base short and J 5 bases short, with 9 bases between. Germline V gene sequence: CDR1 LNHDA, CDR2 SQIVND (reference sequence). What was sequenced was peripheral blood. The chain has TRBV19 and TRBJ1-5; D ambiguous. This clonotype originated in a woman under 40 with COVID-19, enrolled during active disease. The CDR3 is CASSIVLGDQPQHF. The DNA of the CDR3 is TGTGCCAGTAGTATAGTACTCGGGGATCAGCCCCAGCATTTT.